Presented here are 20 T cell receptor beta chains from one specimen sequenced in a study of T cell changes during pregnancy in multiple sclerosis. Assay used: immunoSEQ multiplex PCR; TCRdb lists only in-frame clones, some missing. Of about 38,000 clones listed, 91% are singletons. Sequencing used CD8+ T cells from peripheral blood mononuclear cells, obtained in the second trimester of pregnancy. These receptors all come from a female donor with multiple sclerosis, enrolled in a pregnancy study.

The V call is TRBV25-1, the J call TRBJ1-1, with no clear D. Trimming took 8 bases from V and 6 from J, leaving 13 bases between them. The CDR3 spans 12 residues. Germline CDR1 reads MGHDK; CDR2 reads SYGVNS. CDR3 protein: CASGLQVPEAFF. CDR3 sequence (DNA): TGTGCCAGCGGGCTGCAAGTGCCTGAAGCTTTCTTT. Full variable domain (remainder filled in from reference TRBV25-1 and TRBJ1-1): EADIYQTPRYLVIGTGKKITLECSQTMGHDKMYWYQQDPGMELHLIHYSYGVNSTEKGDLSSESTVSRIRTEHFPLTLESARPSHTSQYLCASGLQVPEAFFGQGTRLTVV.

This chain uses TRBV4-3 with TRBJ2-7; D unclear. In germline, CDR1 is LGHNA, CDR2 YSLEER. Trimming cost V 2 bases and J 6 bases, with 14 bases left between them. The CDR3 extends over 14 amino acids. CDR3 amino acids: CASSQSRSDIEQYF. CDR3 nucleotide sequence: TGCGCCAGCAGCCAAAGCCGATCCGATATCGAGCAGTACTTC.

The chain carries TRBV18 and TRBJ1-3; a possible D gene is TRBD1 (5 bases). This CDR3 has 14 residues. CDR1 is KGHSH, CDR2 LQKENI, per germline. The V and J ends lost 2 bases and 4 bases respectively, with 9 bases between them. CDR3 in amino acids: CASSPSGFGNTIYF. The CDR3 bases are TGTGCCAGCTCACCATCAGGGTTCGGAAACACCATATATTTT.

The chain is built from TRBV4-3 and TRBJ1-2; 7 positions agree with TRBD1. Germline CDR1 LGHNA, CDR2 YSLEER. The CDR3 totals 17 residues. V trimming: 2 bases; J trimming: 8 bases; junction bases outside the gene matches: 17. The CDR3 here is CASSQSIPGQVSIGYTF. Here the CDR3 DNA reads TGCGCCAGCAGCCAATCGATCCCTGGACAGGTGTCTATCGGCTACACCTTC.

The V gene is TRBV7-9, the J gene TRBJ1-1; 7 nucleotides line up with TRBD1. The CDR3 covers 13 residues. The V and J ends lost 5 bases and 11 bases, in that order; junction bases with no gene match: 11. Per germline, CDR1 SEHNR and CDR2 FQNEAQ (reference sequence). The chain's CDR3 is CASSTRLTGRAFF. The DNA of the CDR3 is TGTGCCAGCAGCACCCGATTGACAGGGCGCGCTTTCTTT.

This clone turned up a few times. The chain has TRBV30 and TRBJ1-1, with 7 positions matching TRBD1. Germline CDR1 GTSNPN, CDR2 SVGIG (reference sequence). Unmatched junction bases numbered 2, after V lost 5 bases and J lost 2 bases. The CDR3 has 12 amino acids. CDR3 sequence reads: CAWGTANTEAFF. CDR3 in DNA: TGTGCCTGGGGGACAGCTAACACTGAAGCTTTCTTT.

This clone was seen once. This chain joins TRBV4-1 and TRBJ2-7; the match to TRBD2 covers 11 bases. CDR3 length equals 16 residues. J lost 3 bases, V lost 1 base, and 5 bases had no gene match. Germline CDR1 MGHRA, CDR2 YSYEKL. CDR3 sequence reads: CASSQAGLAVFYEQYF. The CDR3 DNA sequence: TGCGCCAGCAGCCAAGCGGGACTAGCGGTATTCTACGAGCAGTACTTC.

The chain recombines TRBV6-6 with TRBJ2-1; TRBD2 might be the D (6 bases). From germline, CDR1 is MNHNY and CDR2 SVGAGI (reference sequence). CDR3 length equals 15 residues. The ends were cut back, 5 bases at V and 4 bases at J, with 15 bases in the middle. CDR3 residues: CASSKEDYRYNEQFF. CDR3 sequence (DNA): TGTGCCAGCAGTAAGGAGGACTACCGATACAATGAGCAGTTCTTC.

The CDR3 region is CASSLWGESYEQYF. The DNA for the CDR3 is TGCGCCAGCAGCTTGTGGGGGGAATCCTACGAGCAGTACTTC. The gene calls are TRBV5-1 and TRBJ2-7, with D possibly TRBD2 on 6 matching bases. V was cut by 1 base and J by 1 base, with 9 bases left in between. The CDR3 totals 14 residues. Germline V gene data show CDR1 as SGHRS and CDR2 as YFSETQ.

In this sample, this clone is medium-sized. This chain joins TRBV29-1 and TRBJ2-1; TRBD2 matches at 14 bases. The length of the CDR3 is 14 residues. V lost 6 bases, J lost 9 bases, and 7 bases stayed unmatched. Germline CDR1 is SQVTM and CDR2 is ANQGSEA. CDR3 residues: CSVAGTSGSSEQFF. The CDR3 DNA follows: TGCAGCGTCGCCGGGACTAGCGGGAGTAGTGAGCAGTTCTTC.

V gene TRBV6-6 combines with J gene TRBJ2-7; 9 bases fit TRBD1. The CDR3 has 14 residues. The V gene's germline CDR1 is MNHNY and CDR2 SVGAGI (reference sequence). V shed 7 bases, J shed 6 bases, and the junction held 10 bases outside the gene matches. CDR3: CASTIGTGRFEQYF. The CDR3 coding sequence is TGTGCCAGCACCATCGGGACAGGGAGGTTCGAGCAGTACTTC.

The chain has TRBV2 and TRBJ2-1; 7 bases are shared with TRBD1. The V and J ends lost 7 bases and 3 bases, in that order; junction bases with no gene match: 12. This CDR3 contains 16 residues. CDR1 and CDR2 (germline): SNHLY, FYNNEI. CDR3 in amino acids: CASTTMDRRDYNEQFF. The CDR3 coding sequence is TGTGCCAGCACCACCATGGACAGGAGAGACTACAATGAGCAGTTCTTC. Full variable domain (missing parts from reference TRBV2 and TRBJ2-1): EPEVTQTPSHQVTQMGQEVILRCVPISNHLYFYWYRQILGQKVEFLVSFYNNEISEKSEIFDDQFSVERPDGSNFTLKIRSTKLEDSAMYFCASTTMDRRDYNEQFFGPGTRLTVL.

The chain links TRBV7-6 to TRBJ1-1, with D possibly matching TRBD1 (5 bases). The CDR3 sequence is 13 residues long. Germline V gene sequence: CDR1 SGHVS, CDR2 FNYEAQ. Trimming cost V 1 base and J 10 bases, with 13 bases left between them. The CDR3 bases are TGTGCCAGCAGCTTAGAAAGGGGAAGGGGAGCTTTCTTT. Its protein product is CASSLERGRGAFF.

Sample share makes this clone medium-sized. For the CDR3, the DNA is TGTGCCAGCAGACCCCGGGGGGCGATTTCTGAGCAGTTCTTC. Its translation: CASRPRGAISEQFF. This chain connects TRBV6-5 to TRBJ2-1, with D perhaps matching TRBD2 (7 bases). The CDR3 extends over 14 amino acids. V dropped 6 bases and J dropped 9 bases, with 18 bases sitting between them. Germline CDR1 reads MNHEY; CDR2 reads SVGAGI.

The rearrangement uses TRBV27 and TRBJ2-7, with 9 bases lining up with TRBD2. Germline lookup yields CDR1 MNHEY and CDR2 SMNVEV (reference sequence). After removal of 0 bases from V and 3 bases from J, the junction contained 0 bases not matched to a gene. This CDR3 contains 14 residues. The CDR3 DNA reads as TGTGCCAGCAGTTTATCGACTAGCGGCTACGAGCAGTACTTC. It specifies CASSLSTSGYEQYF.

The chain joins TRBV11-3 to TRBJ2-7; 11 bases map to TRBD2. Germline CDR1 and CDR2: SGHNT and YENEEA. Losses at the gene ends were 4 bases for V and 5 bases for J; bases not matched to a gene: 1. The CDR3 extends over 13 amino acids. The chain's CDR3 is CASSWGLADEQYF. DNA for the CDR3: TGTGCCAGCAGCTGGGGACTAGCGGACGAGCAGTACTTC.

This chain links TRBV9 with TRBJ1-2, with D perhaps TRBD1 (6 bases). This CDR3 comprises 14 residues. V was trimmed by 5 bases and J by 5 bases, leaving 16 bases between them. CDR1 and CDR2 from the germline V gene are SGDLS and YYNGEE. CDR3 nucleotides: TGTGCCAGCAGTGGTACAGGGAGCTTGTATGGCTACACCTTC. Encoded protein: CASSGTGSLYGYTF.

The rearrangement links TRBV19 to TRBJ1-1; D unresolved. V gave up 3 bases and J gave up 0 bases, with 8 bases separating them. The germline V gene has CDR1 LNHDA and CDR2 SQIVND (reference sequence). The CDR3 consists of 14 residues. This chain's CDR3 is CASSITTLNTEAFF. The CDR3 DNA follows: TGTGCCAGTAGTATCACAACCTTGAACACTGAAGCTTTCTTT.

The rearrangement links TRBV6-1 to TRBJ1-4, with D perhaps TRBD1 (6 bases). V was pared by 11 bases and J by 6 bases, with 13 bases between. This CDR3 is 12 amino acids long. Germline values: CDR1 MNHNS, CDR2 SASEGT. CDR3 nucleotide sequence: TGTGCCGGGGGGGCGTGGGATGAAAAACTGTTTTTT. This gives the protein CAGGAWDEKLFF.

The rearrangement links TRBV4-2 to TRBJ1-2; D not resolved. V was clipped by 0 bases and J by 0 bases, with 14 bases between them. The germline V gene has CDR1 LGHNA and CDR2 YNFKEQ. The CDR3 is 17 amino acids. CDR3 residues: CASSQDPPRGANYGYTF. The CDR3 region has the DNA TGTGCCAGCAGCCAAGACCCCCCTCGGGGAGCTAACTATGGCTACACCTTC.